The sequence of this T cell receptor (beta chain) was determined in a study of radiotherapy plus CTLA-4 blockade in lung cancer (dated by TCRdb to about 2018). In the study overall: Objective responses occurred in about 20% of enrolled patients, and approximately 34% achieved disease control. General findings and caveats noted by the study authors: After treatment with radiotherapy and ipilimumab, TCR clones that came from tumors expanded in the peripheral blood. The strongest predictors of response were reported to be early dynamic shifts in blood T cell clones along with a rise in serum interferon-beta following radiation.

V drops 4 bases and J drops 7 bases, leaving 17 bases in between. The germline V gene (reference sequence) gives CDR1 as MNHNY and CDR2 as SVGAGI. The CDR3 spans 15 residues, from the cysteine through the phenylalanine. The kept DNA is CDR3 alone, 45 bases in frame from the first base. With respect to this clone: Its cognate antigen has yet to be identified. Qualities for individual bases were not recorded, and no much larger clone is one base off.

Library creation used the immunoSEQ multiplex PCR assay. This is the immuneACCESS table as TCRdb keeps it, with only in-frame sequences that have V and J called. A part of the clones is gone; compared with another copy, unresolved V genes explain less than half, and the rest is unexplained. This sample lists around 45,000 clones; 65% to 85% were detected once. The top ten constitute roughly 11% of the sample. The study evaluated CTLA-4 blockade (ipilimumab) given together with focal radiation therapy in patients who had chemo-refractory metastatic non-small-cell lung cancer. This sequence uses TRBV6-6 and TRBJ2-1; the D element might be TRBD1 or TRBD2, as each aligns at 7 bases. The sequence was collected from a human donor with non-small cell lung cancer who had stable disease on radiotherapy plus ipilimumab. Sequences were derived from peripheral blood, sampled from a patient treated with radiotherapy plus ipilimumab. CDR3 reads: CASSSQGGLGNEQFF. The sequence in DNA is TGTGCCAGCAGTTCCCAGGGGGGGCTCGGTAATGAGCAGTTCTTC.